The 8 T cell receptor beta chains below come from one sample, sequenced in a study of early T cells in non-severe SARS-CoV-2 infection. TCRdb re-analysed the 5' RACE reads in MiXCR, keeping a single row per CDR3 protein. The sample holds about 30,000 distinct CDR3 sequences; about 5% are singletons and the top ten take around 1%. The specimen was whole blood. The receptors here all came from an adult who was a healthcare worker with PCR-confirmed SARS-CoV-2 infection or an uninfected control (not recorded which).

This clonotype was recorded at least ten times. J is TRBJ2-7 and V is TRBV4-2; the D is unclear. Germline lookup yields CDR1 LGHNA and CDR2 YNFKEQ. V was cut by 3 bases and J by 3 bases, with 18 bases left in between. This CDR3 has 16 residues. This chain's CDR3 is CASSQLLAAYNYEQYF. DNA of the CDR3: TGTGCCAGCAGCCAGCTCCTCGCGGCCTATAACTACGAGCAGTACTTC.

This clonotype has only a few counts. CDR3 amino acids: CASSGRAAKNIQYF. The CDR3 DNA reads as TGTGCCAGCAGTGGGAGGGCAGCCAAAAACATTCAGTACTTC. The chain recombines TRBV2 with TRBJ2-4, with a possible D match to TRBD2 (6 bases). Germline V lookup: CDR1 SNHLY, CDR2 FYNNEI. V lost 4 bases, J lost 0 bases, and 7 bases lay in between. The CDR3 covers 14 residues.

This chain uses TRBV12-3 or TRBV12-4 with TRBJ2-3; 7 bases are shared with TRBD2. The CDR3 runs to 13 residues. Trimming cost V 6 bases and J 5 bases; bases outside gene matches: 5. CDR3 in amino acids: CASSRVAGDTQYF. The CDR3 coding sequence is TGTGCCAGCAGCAGGGTAGCGGGAGATACGCAGTATTTT.

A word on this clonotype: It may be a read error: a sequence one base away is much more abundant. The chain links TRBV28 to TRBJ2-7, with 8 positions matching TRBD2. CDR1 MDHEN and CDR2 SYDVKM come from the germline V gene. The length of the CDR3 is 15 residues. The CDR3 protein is CVSSALSGGPYEQYF. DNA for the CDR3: TGTGTCAGCAGTGCGCTCTCGGGAGGGCCTTACGAGCAGTACTTC.

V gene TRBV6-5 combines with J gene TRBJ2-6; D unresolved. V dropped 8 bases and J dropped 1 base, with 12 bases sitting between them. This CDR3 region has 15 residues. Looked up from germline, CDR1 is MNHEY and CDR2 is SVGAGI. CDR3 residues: CASSVVWSGANVLTF. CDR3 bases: TGTGCCAGCTCGGTCGTCTGGTCTGGGGCCAACGTCCTGACTTTC.

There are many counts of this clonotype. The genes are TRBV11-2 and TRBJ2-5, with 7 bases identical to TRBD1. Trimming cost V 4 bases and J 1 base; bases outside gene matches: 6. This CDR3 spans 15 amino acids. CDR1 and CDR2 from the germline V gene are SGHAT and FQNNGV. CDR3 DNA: TGTGCCAGCAGCTCCATCAGGGGGAGCCAAGAGACCCAGTACTTC. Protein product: CASSSIRGSQETQYF.

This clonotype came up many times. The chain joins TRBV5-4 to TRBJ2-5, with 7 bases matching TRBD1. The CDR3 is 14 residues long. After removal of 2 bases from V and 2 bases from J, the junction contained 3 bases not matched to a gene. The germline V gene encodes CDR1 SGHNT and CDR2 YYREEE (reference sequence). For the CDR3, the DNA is TGTGCCAGCAGCTTTCCGGGACAGCAAGAGACCCAGTACTTC. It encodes CASSFPGQQETQYF. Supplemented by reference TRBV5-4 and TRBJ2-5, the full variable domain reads ETGVTQSPTHLIKTRGQQVTLRCSSQSGHNTVSWYQQALGQGPQFIFQYYREEENGRGNFPPRFSGLQFPNYSSELNVNALELDDSALYLCASSFPGQQETQYFGPGTRLLVL.

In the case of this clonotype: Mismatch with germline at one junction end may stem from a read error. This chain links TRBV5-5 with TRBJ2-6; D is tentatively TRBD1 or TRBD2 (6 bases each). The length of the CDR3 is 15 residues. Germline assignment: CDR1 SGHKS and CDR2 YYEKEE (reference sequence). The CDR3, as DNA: TGTGCCAGCACCTTGGGGGGCCTTGGGGCCAACGTCCTGACTTTC. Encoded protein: CASTLGGLGANVLTF.